Listed here are 8 T cell receptor beta chains from one sample, sequenced in a study of human T cells and chemical hapten exposure. This sample's time point: patch test 2, 6 weeks after DPC sensitization. Treatment noted: therapeutic diphenylcyclopropenone sensitization with weekly scalp DPC. TCRdb fed the RACE reads into MiXCR, producing one record per CDR3 protein. The sample has 96,000 or so distinct CDR3 sequences, 7.5% to 10% seen once; the top ten hold 2% to 2.5%. The source material was whole blood, sampled in connection with sensitization to the hapten diphenylcyclopropenone (DPC). Every receptor here comes from a middle-aged woman with alopecia areata. Some clones in this sample may be carry-over from other donors' samples.

This clonotype was found many times. This chain uses TRBV2 with TRBJ2-1; D gene unclear. Trimming removed 0 bases at V and 3 bases at J, with 0 bases between. This CDR3 spans 12 amino acids. The germline gives CDR1 SNHLY, CDR2 FYNNEI. CDR3 sequence: CASSEAYNEQFF. CDR3 nucleotide sequence: TGTGCCAGCAGTGAAGCCTACAATGAGCAGTTCTTC.

V usage is TRBV10-3 and J usage is TRBJ2-1; D is undetermined. Germline V CDR1 and CDR2: ENHRY, SYGVKD. V was clipped by 2 bases and J by 9 bases, with 8 bases between them. The CDR3 has 12 residues. This CDR3 reads CAISEVGSEQFF. Written as DNA, the CDR3 is TGTGCCATCAGTGAGGTGGGGTCTGAGCAGTTCTTC.

The chain joins TRBV28 to TRBJ1-2; D gene uncertain. CDR3 length equals 12 residues. V lost 8 bases and J 8 bases, leaving 15 bases between the germline ends. Germline loops: CDR1 MDHEN, CDR2 SYDVKM. The CDR3 spells CASGPPEPGYTF. The CDR3 bases are TGTGCCAGCGGTCCCCCGGAACCCGGCTACACCTTC.

This clonotype turned up a few times. The rearrangement uses TRBV19 and TRBJ2-1; 10 bases map to TRBD2. The CDR3 is 17 amino acids. The V gene end was trimmed by 8 bases and the J gene end by 7 bases; junction bases not matched to a gene: 17. Per germline, CDR1 LNHDA and CDR2 SQIVND (reference sequence). The CDR3, as DNA: TGTGCCAGTTCTACTCTAGCGGGGGACAGGACTAGGAATGAGCAGTTCTTC. Amino acids: CASSTLAGDRTRNEQFF.

This clonotype was detected a few times. This chain connects TRBV20-1 to TRBJ2-3; D unclear. Germline-derived CDR1 and CDR2 are DFQATT and SNEGSKA (reference sequence). This CDR3 has 13 amino acids. The DNA of the CDR3 is TGCAGCCTAACACCGGCTCGGACAGATACGCAGTATTTT. It is translated as CSLTPARTDTQYF.

The CDR3 DNA reads TGTGCCAGCAGCCTCTCTAGCGGATCCACCGGGGAGCTGTTTTTT. Protein: CASSLSSGSTGELFF. The chain links TRBV5-6 to TRBJ2-2, with 7 positions matching TRBD2. The CDR3 length is 15 residues. Germline V gene sequence: CDR1 SGHDT, CDR2 YYEEEE. Losses at the gene ends were 4 bases for V and 4 bases for J; bases not matched to a gene: 7.

This clonotype was counted many times. The V call is TRBV28, the J call TRBJ1-4; unclear D gene. Germline lookup yields CDR1 MDHEN and CDR2 SYDVKM. V was cut by 5 bases and J by 0 bases, with 1 base left in between. The CDR3 is 12 residues long. CDR3 sequence reads: CASSATNEKLFF. The CDR3 DNA is TGTGCCAGCAGTGCAACTAATGAAAAACTGTTTTTT.

This clonotype appeared many times. This rearrangement joins TRBV5-1 to TRBJ1-5, with D possibly being TRBD1 (6 bases). Trimming stripped 4 bases from V and 0 bases from J, with 11 bases between. This CDR3 comprises 15 residues. CDR1 and CDR2 (germline): SGHRS, YFSETQ. The CDR3 DNA follows: TGCGCCAGCAGCCCGACAGGTCATAGCAATCAGCCCCAGCATTTT. It specifies CASSPTGHSNQPQHF.